This entry lists 21 T cell receptor beta chains sequenced from one sample in a study of spatial heterogeneity in lung cancer (dated by TCRdb to about 2019). The library was made by 5' RACE. The instrument was a NextSeq 500. In TCRdb, the public reads were trimmed at Q25 with fastp and aligned with MiXCR, with productive beta chains retained. Rows are unified per CDR3 protein, each entry keeping the most common DNA and genes. Recorded for this sample are over 50,000 distinct CDR3 sequences; under 7.5% of them occurred a single time. 14% to 15% of the sample comes from the top ten. The sample's time point label is to be understood as: sample taken at primary tumor resection. Specimen: PBMCs, collected at surgery. Every receptor here comes from a female donor with early-stage non-small cell lung cancer.

This clonotype was observed at least ten times. The CDR3 bases are TGTGCCAGCTCACCATGGGAGGGGAACAATGAGCAGTTCTTC. Protein: CASSPWEGNNEQFF. This chain joins TRBV18 and TRBJ2-1, with 7 nucleotides matching TRBD2. Germline V lookup: CDR1 KGHSH, CDR2 LQKENI. Trimming at V came to 2 bases and at J to 5 bases, leaving 3 bases not matched to a gene. This CDR3 contains 14 residues.

Ten or more counts support this clonotype. J is TRBJ1-1 and V is TRBV12-3 or TRBV12-4; perhaps TRBD1 as D (6 bases). The V end was cut by 6 bases, the J end by 5 bases, with 10 bases between. The CDR3 has 12 residues. CDR3 loop: CASRQGNTEAFF. The DNA for the CDR3 is TGTGCCAGCAGACAGGGTAATACTGAAGCTTTCTTT.

Concerning this clonotype: A much larger clone is a single base away; this may be a read error. The genes are TRBV28 and TRBJ2-3; TRBD2 agrees at 7 bases. CDR1 and CDR2 from the germline V gene are MDHEN and SYDVKM. This CDR3 region has 15 residues. The CDR3 protein is CASSSGAGVTNTQYF. CDR3 coding DNA: TGTGCCAGCAGTAGCGGGGCGGGAGTCACAAATACGCAGTATTTT.

The chain recombines TRBV28 with TRBJ1-2; 8 bases match TRBD1. The CDR3 length is 12 residues. The ends lost 6 bases at V and 8 bases at J; junction bases unmatched: 5. CDR1 is MDHEN and CDR2 is SYDVKM in the germline V gene. CDR3 sequence: CASRSQGEGYTF. The CDR3 region has the DNA TGTGCCAGCAGGTCACAGGGGGAAGGCTACACCTTC.

This clonotype was counted many times. This chain joins TRBV2 and TRBJ1-1; 8 positions match TRBD1. V shed 9 bases, J shed 7 bases, and the junction held 10 bases outside the gene matches. This CDR3 has 13 amino acids. Germline CDR1 and CDR2: SNHLY and FYNNEI. The DNA of the CDR3 is TGTGCCAGTGTTATGGACAGGGACTTTGAAGCTTTCTTT. It translates to CASVMDRDFEAFF.

This clonotype was detected once. V is TRBV20-1 and J is TRBJ2-1; TRBD1 agrees at 7 bases. The CDR3 is made up of 15 amino acids. From germline, CDR1 is DFQATT and CDR2 SNEGSKA (reference sequence). V was pared by 1 base and J by 0 bases, with 3 bases of the junction left unmatched. CDR3: CSARGTGSSYNEQFF. In DNA, the CDR3 is TGCAGTGCTAGAGGGACAGGCAGCTCCTACAATGAGCAGTTCTTC.

This clonotype showed up just a few times. The chain recombines TRBV28 with TRBJ2-7; D gene unclear. The CDR3 covers 13 residues. Germline values: CDR1 MDHEN, CDR2 SYDVKM. V was shortened by 6 bases and J by 2 bases, with 11 bases between the two germline ends. CDR3 bases: TGTGCCAGCAGGCCCGAAGCCACCTACGAGCAGTACTTC. It codes for CASRPEATYEQYF.

At least ten counts were recorded for this clonotype. The chain recombines TRBV7-3 with TRBJ2-3; maybe TRBD2 (5 bases). Trimming shortened V by 5 bases and J by 9 bases, and 15 bases separated the two germline ends. Germline values: CDR1 SGHTA, CDR2 FQGTGA. The CDR3 is 13 amino acids. The CDR3 nucleotides read TGTGCCAGCAGCCCGGACTTTAAGGGCACGCAGTATTTT. Protein: CASSPDFKGTQYF.

By share, this clonotype ranks as medium-sized. The chain joins TRBV5-5 to TRBJ2-6; D remains ambiguous. V lost 4 bases to trimming and J lost 2 bases, with 10 bases between them. This CDR3 contains 15 residues. Germline-derived CDR1 and CDR2 are SGHKS and YYEKEE (reference sequence). The chain's CDR3 is CASSLSTPGANVLTF. CDR3 in DNA: TGTGCCAGCAGCCTGTCGACCCCTGGGGCCAACGTCCTGACTTTC.

This sequence joins TRBV5-1 and TRBJ2-7; 7 bases map to TRBD1. The junction had 6 bases not matched to a gene; V was cut back by 4 bases and J by 2 bases. CDR3 length: 14 amino acids. Germline V gives CDR1 SGHRS, CDR2 YFSETQ. For the CDR3, the DNA is TGCGCCAGCAGCATACAGACAGGGACCTACGAGCAGTACTTC. Its translation is CASSIQTGTYEQYF.

Ten or more counts support this clonotype. The rearrangement joins TRBV7-2 to TRBJ2-7; 7 nucleotides agree with TRBD1. This CDR3 comprises 15 residues. The V gene end was trimmed by 1 base and the J gene end by 0 bases; junction bases not matched to a gene: 3. The germline V gene has CDR1 SGHTA and CDR2 FQGNSA. In nucleotides, the CDR3 is TGTGCCAGCAGCTTAGGACGGGACAGCTCCTACGAGCAGTACGTC. Encoded protein: CASSLGRDSSYEQYV.

About this clonotype itself: The CDR3 carries no conserved terminal phenylalanine or tryptophan, so it likely arises from a read error. The J gene is TRBJ2-5, the V gene TRBV20-1; 16 bases are shared with TRBD2. The CDR3 runs to 16 residues. Trimming at V came to 6 bases and at J to 1 base, leaving 5 bases not matched to a gene. Germline loops: CDR1 DFQATT, CDR2 SNEGSKA (reference sequence). The CDR3 spells CSATGTSGGAQETQYS. The CDR3 DNA is TGCAGTGCGACCGGGACTAGCGGGGGGGCCCAAGAGACCCAGTACTCC.

This clonotype was counted at least ten times. The rearrangement joins TRBV19 to TRBJ2-7; D may be TRBD1 (5 bases). CDR1 LNHDA and CDR2 SQIVND come from the germline V gene (reference sequence). Trimming pared 7 bases from V and 7 bases from J, leaving 20 bases between. The CDR3 has 14 residues. The CDR3 loop reads CASTVQGTVGEQYF. CDR3 in DNA: TGTGCCAGTACCGTCCAGGGAACGGTTGGGGAGCAGTACTTC.

This clonotype was counted at least ten times. CDR3 region: CASSLRPPDRPNSPLHF. CDR3 DNA: TGTGCCAGCTCACTCAGGCCCCCGGACAGGCCTAATTCACCCCTCCACTTT. The V call is TRBV18, the J call TRBJ1-6; 7 bases are a match to TRBD1. After removal of 4 bases from V and 6 bases from J, the junction contained 12 bases not matched to a gene. The germline V gene encodes CDR1 KGHSH and CDR2 LQKENI. CDR3 length equals 17 residues.

This clonotype was seen a few times. The chain joins TRBV9 to TRBJ2-1, with 10 bases fitting TRBD2. V was pared by 2 bases and J by 5 bases, with 10 bases of the junction left unmatched. This CDR3 comprises 17 residues. The germline gives CDR1 SGDLS, CDR2 YYNGEE. CDR3: CASSVGKAGGPNNEQFF. As DNA, the CDR3 is TGTGCCAGCAGCGTGGGCAAAGCGGGGGGGCCCAACAATGAGCAGTTCTTC.

This clonotype was recorded at least ten times. The rearrangement joins TRBV28 to TRBJ1-1, with D tentatively TRBD1 (6 bases). V was cut by 5 bases and J by 10 bases, with 23 bases left in between. The CDR3 contains 15 residues. Germline CDR1 MDHEN, CDR2 SYDVKM. The CDR3 DNA is TGTGCCAGCAGTACCCCCTCGGGGGGGCCGGGTGGAGCTTTCTTT. Its protein product is CASSTPSGGPGGAFF.

The table lists this clonotype with a few counts. The CDR3 DNA is TGTGCCAGCAGCTTAGGGAGGACACCAGGGGGCTACACCTTC. Residues: CASSLGRTPGGYTF. The V and J genes are TRBV7-9 and TRBJ1-2, with a possible D match to TRBD1 (5 bases). V lost 1 base and J lost 8, with 14 bases in between. Germline CDR1 and CDR2: SEHNR and FQNEAQ (reference sequence). This CDR3 is 14 amino acids long.

In its sample, this clonotype was seen a few times. The chain combines TRBV6-5 with TRBJ1-2, with D tentatively TRBD1 (5 bases). Germline V gives CDR1 MNHEY, CDR2 SVGAGI. This CDR3 is 13 amino acids long. V shed 5 bases and J shed 4 bases, with 11 bases lying between them. The CDR3 DNA follows: TGTGCCAGCAGTGCTGGGGGGAGCTATGGCTACACCTTC. This translates into CASSAGGSYGYTF.

This clonotype was seen many times. This sequence joins TRBV10-3 and TRBJ1-5; D is unresolved. The V gene lost 0 bases and the J gene lost 2 bases, with 2 bases spanning the gap. This CDR3 is built from 13 residues. Germline assignment: CDR1 ENHRY and CDR2 SYGVKD. The CDR3 spells CAISESGNQPQHF. CDR3 DNA: TGTGCCATCAGTGAGTCGGGCAATCAGCCCCAGCATTTT.

This clonotype has ten or more counts. The chain carries TRBV3-1 and TRBJ2-5; maybe TRBD1 (5 bases). CDR3 length equals 14 residues. Germline CDR1 is LGHDT and CDR2 is YNNKEL (reference sequence). V lost 5 bases, J lost 2 bases, and 12 bases lay in between. The CDR3 DNA sequence: TGTGCCAGCAGCAAGGGGTCAGAACAAGAGACCCAGTACTTC. It yields the protein CASSKGSEQETQYF.

In its sample, this clonotype was seen a few times. The chain uses TRBV6-5 and TRBJ2-7, with TRBD2 matching over 7 bases. Trimming at V came to 6 bases and at J to 7 bases, leaving 15 bases not matched to a gene. Germline CDR1 MNHEY, CDR2 SVGAGI. The CDR3 loop spans 15 amino acids. Written as DNA, the CDR3 is TGTGCCAGCAGCCCCGGGCTAGCGGAAGCGGGGGAGCAGTACTTC. Translating gives CASSPGLAEAGEQYF.